These 29 T cell receptor beta chains came from one sample sequenced in a study of cytomegalovirus exposure and HLA in healthy donors (TCRdb year 2017). Library preparation used the immunoSEQ multiplex PCR assay. The multiplex PCR relied on a mix of 60 forward primers for TCR Vbeta segments and 13 reverse primers for TCR Jbeta segments. TCRdb holds this immuneACCESS table with in-frame rearrangements only. Some clones are missing; in checked studies, unresolved V genes explain under half, and the rest has no known cause. The sample table lists about 140,000 clones, approximately 82% of them with a count of one. The ten largest clones capture 1.9% of the sample. The sample taken for sequencing was PBMCs. Receptors originate from a woman aged 40-49 years in good health and CMV-seronegative.

The chain joins TRBV4-1 to TRBJ2-5, with 7 positions matching TRBD1. The J call could be wrong; TRBJ2-7 is a better fit for the DNA end. Germline values: CDR1 MGHRA, CDR2 YSYEKL. The CDR3 spans 15 residues. DNA of the CDR3: TGCGCCAGCAGCCCAGACAGGGCGGTCTCCTACGAGCAGTACTTC. It yields the protein CASSPDRAVSYEQYF.

This sequence joins TRBV14 and TRBJ1-2; D is ambiguous. This CDR3 is 15 amino acids long. V was trimmed by 0 bases and J by 6 bases, leaving 14 bases between them. Germline-derived CDR1 and CDR2 are SGHDN and FVKESK. CDR3 DNA sequence: TGTGCCAGCAGCCAAGATGGAGCGCCTTTTGATGGCTACACCTTC. Its translation: CASSQDGAPFDGYTF.

This clone was seen only a few times. Here the CDR3 reads CASSSRDRANQPQHF. As DNA, the CDR3 is TGTGCCAGCAGTTCCCGAGACAGGGCGAATCAGCCCCAGCATTTT. The chain employs TRBV28 and TRBJ1-5; 7 bases are shared with TRBD1. This CDR3 is 15 amino acids long. V gave up 4 bases and J gave up 4 bases; unmatched junction bases: 7. Germline CDR1 MDHEN, CDR2 SYDVKM.

This rearrangement joins TRBV4-1 to TRBJ1-2; 8 bases line up with TRBD1. V shed 3 bases, J shed 4 bases, and the junction held 1 base outside the gene matches. This CDR3 has 13 residues. Germline-derived CDR1 and CDR2 are MGHRA and YSYEKL. The CDR3 DNA follows: TGCGCCAGCAGCCAGACAGGGGTCTATGGCTACACCTTC. This gives the protein CASSQTGVYGYTF.

The gene calls are TRBV4-3 and TRBJ1-3; possible D gene TRBD1, 5 bases. Germline lookup yields CDR1 LGHNA and CDR2 YSLEER. CDR3 size: 17 residues. With 1 base removed from V and 0 bases from J, the gap between germline ends came to 13 bases. DNA for the CDR3: TGCGCCAGCAGCCAAGTAGCTCACAGGATCTCTGGAAACACCATATATTTT. Translating gives CASSQVAHRISGNTIYF.

The J gene is TRBJ2-2, the V gene TRBV18; maybe TRBD2 (5 bases). Germline V gives CDR1 KGHSH, CDR2 LQKENI. The CDR3 length is 14 residues. The ends were cut back, 3 bases at V and 6 bases at J, with 11 bases in the middle. The DNA of the CDR3 is TGTGCCAGCTCACCTACCGTAGCGCCCGGGGAGCTGTTTTTT. Amino acid sequence: CASSPTVAPGELFF.

The DNA of the CDR3 is TGTGCCACACCTGTGCAGGGGCCGAACACCGGGGAGCTGTTTTTT. This translates into CATPVQGPNTGELFF. This chain links TRBV19 with TRBJ2-2, with D possibly TRBD1 on 6 matching bases. V lost 10 bases to trimming and J lost 0 bases, with 15 bases between them. CDR1 and CDR2 (germline): LNHDA, SQIVND (reference sequence). The CDR3 has 15 amino acids.

This clone was counted a few times. This chain links TRBV28 with TRBJ2-1; 11 bases map to TRBD2. V lost 0 bases, J lost 4 bases, and 14 bases stayed unmatched. There are 20 residues in the CDR3. Per the germline V gene, CDR1 is MDHEN and CDR2 is SYDVKM. The CDR3 spells CASSLWWLAGGGLGYNEQFF. In DNA form, the CDR3 reads TGTGCCAGCAGTTTATGGTGGCTAGCGGGAGGAGGATTGGGTTACAATGAGCAGTTCTTC.

The chain carries TRBV5-6 and TRBJ2-3, with D uncertain. The V and J ends lost 6 bases and 4 bases respectively, with 12 bases between them. CDR1 is SGHDT, CDR2 YYEEEE, per germline. CDR3 length: 13 residues. CDR3 loop: CASTPAGADTQYF. The CDR3 coding sequence is TGTGCCAGCACCCCCGCAGGCGCAGATACGCAGTATTTT.

V is TRBV27 and J is TRBJ1-6; 8 nucleotides line up with TRBD1. Germline CDR1 is MNHEY and CDR2 is SMNVEV (reference sequence). CDR3 length: 16 residues. J was trimmed by 3 bases and V by 5 bases; bases with no gene match: 6. Here the CDR3 reads CASSPYDRGYNSPLHF. CDR3 in DNA: TGTGCCAGCAGTCCTTACGACAGGGGCTATAATTCACCCCTCCACTTT.

As concerns this clone: One end of the junction varies from germline; a read error may be responsible. The V gene is TRBV7-9, the J gene TRBJ2-3, with 7 bases aligning to TRBD2. The CDR3 has 15 residues. Looked up from germline, CDR1 is SEHNR and CDR2 is FQNEAQ (reference sequence). DNA of the CDR3: TGTTCCAGCAGCTTAATGGGAGGGTGGACAGATACGCAGTATTTT. Translating gives CSSSLMGGWTDTQYF.

This clone has only one observation. V usage is TRBV7-9 and J usage is TRBJ1-1; no firm D call. The germline CDR1 and CDR2 sequences are SEHNR and FQNEAQ (reference sequence). Trimming took 3 bases from V and 1 from J, leaving 6 bases between them. The CDR3 contains 13 residues. CDR3 nucleotide sequence: TGTGCCAGCAGCTTCACAGAGAACACTGAAGCTTTCTTT. Translated: CASSFTENTEAFF.

This clone has more than one count but fewer than ten. J is TRBJ2-7 and V is TRBV28; 11 bases match TRBD2. From germline, CDR1 is MDHEN and CDR2 SYDVKM. The CDR3 spans 20 residues. The V gene end was trimmed by 5 bases and the J gene end by 4 bases; junction bases not matched to a gene: 22. CDR3 in DNA: TGTGCCAGCAGTACCTCAACAGGGCGACTAGCGGGACCTATATTTTACGAGCAGTACTTC. The encoded protein is CASSTSTGRLAGPIFYEQYF.

This clone showed up just once. The V and J genes are TRBV4-3 and TRBJ1-1, with D perhaps matching TRBD1 (5 bases). Germline V CDR1 and CDR2: LGHNA, YSLEER. Trimming pared 0 bases from V and 4 bases from J, leaving 6 bases between. The CDR3 loop spans 13 amino acids. The CDR3 loop is CASSQDGATEAFF. The CDR3 DNA is TGCGCCAGCAGCCAAGATGGGGCCACTGAAGCTTTCTTT.

On this clone itself: Distinct nucleotide sequences in the sample also encode this CDR3. CDR3 in DNA: TGTGCCAGCAGCCTGCGGAGCGCCCTATACAATGAGCAGTTCTTC. Its translation: CASSLRSALYNEQFF. This chain uses TRBV5-4 with TRBJ2-1, with no clear D. CDR1 is SGHNT, CDR2 YYREEE, per germline (reference sequence). Trimming left V 4 bases short and J 4 bases short, with 15 bases between. This CDR3 region has 15 residues. The variable domain in full, completed from reference TRBV5-4 and TRBJ2-1, reads ETGVTQSPTHLIKTRGQQVTLRCSSQSGHNTVSWYQQALGQGPQFIFQYYREEENGRGNFPPRFSGLQFPNYSSELNVNALELDDSALYLCASSLRSALYNEQFFGPGTRLTVL.

The genes are TRBV15 and TRBJ2-7, with 8 positions matching TRBD2. V lost 3 bases and J lost 3; bases outside the gene matches: 10. This CDR3 is built from 16 residues. Germline CDR1 is LNHNV and CDR2 is YYDKDF (reference sequence). The CDR3 sequence is CATSSKSGSSGYEQYF. In DNA, the CDR3 is TGTGCCACCAGCAGTAAGAGCGGGAGTTCAGGCTACGAGCAGTACTTC. Complete variable domain (other parts from reference TRBV15 and TRBJ2-7): DAMVIQNPRYQVTQFGKPVTLSCSQTLNHNVMYWYQQKSSQAPKLLFHYYDKDFNNEADTPDNFQSRRPNTSFCFLDIRSPGLGDTAMYLCATSSKSGSSGYEQYFGPGTRLTVT.

V gene TRBV13 combines with J gene TRBJ2-1; 13 bases line up with TRBD2. CDR1 is PRHDT, CDR2 FYEKMQ, per germline (reference sequence). The CDR3 sequence is 16 residues long. The ends lost 4 bases at V and 5 bases at J; junction bases unmatched: 5. The CDR3 sequence is CASSSRTSGRNNEQFF. CDR3 nucleotide sequence: TGTGCCAGCAGCTCACGGACTAGCGGGAGAAACAATGAGCAGTTCTTC.

The chain combines TRBV19 with TRBJ2-3; TRBD1 might be the D (5 bases). From germline, CDR1 is LNHDA and CDR2 SQIVND (reference sequence). This CDR3 spans 14 amino acids. V dropped 3 bases and J dropped 1 base, with 8 bases sitting between them. The CDR3 coding sequence is TGTGCCAGTAGTATGCAGGGCCGCACAGATACGCAGTATTTT. Translated, it gives CASSMQGRTDTQYF.

V is TRBV25-1 and J is TRBJ1-2; no reliable D call. Germline V lookup: CDR1 MGHDK, CDR2 SYGVNS. This CDR3 contains 12 residues. Trimming pared 7 bases from V and 8 bases from J, leaving 14 bases between. The CDR3 DNA reads TGTGCCAGCAAGACACTTCAGTCGGGCTACACCTTC. This translates into CASKTLQSGYTF.

This clone was found a few times. The chain carries TRBV27 and TRBJ2-5; tentative D call: TRBD2 (7 bases). CDR1 is MNHEY, CDR2 SMNVEV, per germline (reference sequence). CDR3 length: 18 residues. V was trimmed by 2 bases and J by 5 bases, leaving 24 bases between them. The CDR3 DNA reads as TGTGCCAGCAGTTTAGTCGGGCCCAAAGAACAGGGAGGGGAGACCCAGTACTTC. This translates into CASSLVGPKEQGGETQYF.

The V gene is TRBV19, the J gene TRBJ1-5, with D unresolved. V was shortened by 3 bases and J by 0 bases, with 9 bases between the two germline ends. CDR1 is LNHDA, CDR2 SQIVND, per germline (reference sequence). CDR3 length: 15 residues. DNA of the CDR3: TGTGCCAGTAGTATCTGGGCGGGTAGCAATCAGCCCCAGCATTTT. It encodes CASSIWAGSNQPQHF.

This clone was seen only a few times. This rearrangement joins TRBV30 to TRBJ1-3; D gene unclear. The CDR3 extends over 12 amino acids. Deletions cut 3 bases from V and 4 bases from J, with 7 bases between. CDR1 is GTSNPN and CDR2 is SVGIG in the germline V gene (reference sequence). Here the CDR3 DNA reads TGTGCCTGGAGGTATCGGGGAAACACCATATATTTT. Translation: CAWRYRGNTIYF.

V and J are TRBV4-3 and TRBJ2-1, with a weak D call TRBD1 (6 bases). V gave up 6 bases and J gave up 4 bases, with 22 bases separating them. The CDR3 totals 17 residues. Germline V gene sequence: CDR1 LGHNA, CDR2 YSLEER. CDR3 protein: CASSPNPQGTLYNEQFF. CDR3 nucleotide sequence: TGCGCCAGCAGTCCGAACCCACAGGGAACTTTATACAATGAGCAGTTCTTC.

The rearrangement joins TRBV19 to TRBJ2-3; no firm D call. CDR3 length: 15 residues. Trimming removed 1 base from V and 4 bases from J, with 12 bases in between. The germline gives CDR1 LNHDA, CDR2 SQIVND (reference sequence). The CDR3, as DNA: TGTGCCAGTAGTATAGTCACCCAGGTCGCAGATACGCAGTATTTT. Translation: CASSIVTQVADTQYF.

The J gene is TRBJ1-5, the V gene TRBV2; 7 bases are a match to TRBD1. The CDR3 covers 13 residues. V lost 7 bases to trimming and J lost 7 bases; unmatched junction nucleotides: 7. Germline CDR1 SNHLY, CDR2 FYNNEI. CDR3 loop: CASNGQEGQPQHF. Written as DNA, the CDR3 is TGTGCCAGCAACGGACAGGAGGGACAGCCCCAGCATTTT.

The J gene is TRBJ2-1, the V gene TRBV6-5; D perhaps matches TRBD1 (5 bases). V was cut by 5 bases and J by 4 bases, with 9 bases left in between. This CDR3 has 13 residues. Germline CDR1 MNHEY, CDR2 SVGAGI. CDR3 DNA sequence: TGTGCCAGCAGTCAGGGATCTTACAATGAGCAGTTCTTC. It is translated as CASSQGSYNEQFF.

The chain links TRBV27 to TRBJ1-4; a possible D gene is TRBD1 (6 bases). The CDR3 spans 15 residues. Germline assignment: CDR1 MNHEY and CDR2 SMNVEV (reference sequence). Trimming took off 5 bases at V and 7 bases at J, with 17 bases between the two ends. CDR3 amino acids: CASSPTRGVVEKLFF. The CDR3 nucleotides read TGTGCCAGCAGTCCGACCAGGGGAGTGGTTGAAAAACTGTTTTTT.

The chain combines TRBV7-3 with TRBJ2-3; D gene uncertain. The V end lost 5 bases, the J end lost 6 bases, and 15 bases lay between the germline ends. CDR1 and CDR2 (germline): SGHTA, FQGTGA. This CDR3 contains 14 residues. The CDR3 loop reads CASSPLRGSDTQYF. The CDR3 DNA reads TGTGCCAGCAGCCCTTTAAGAGGCTCCGATACGCAGTATTTT.

V and J are TRBV28 and TRBJ2-7, with 12 bases identical to TRBD2. V lost 5 bases, J lost 3 bases, and 14 bases stayed unmatched. The CDR3 covers 18 residues. Per germline, CDR1 MDHEN and CDR2 SYDVKM. Here the CDR3 reads CASSGPGLAGLKYYEQYF. In DNA, the CDR3 is TGTGCCAGCAGTGGGCCGGGACTAGCGGGTTTAAAGTACTACGAGCAGTACTTC.